A selection of T cell receptor beta chains follows, all from one sample in a study of response to subunit inactivated influenza vaccine. TCRdb re-called the RT-PCR reads through MiXCR, storing one row per CDR3 protein. Seen here are approximately 500,000 distinct CDR3 sequences, around 13% observed once, and the top ten hold more than 9.5%. The input for sequencing was PBMCs from blood, taken roughly 13 days after vaccination. The source is a man between 50 and 59 years old who received an inactivated influenza vaccine. Each CDR3 is given with its conserved first and last residue. D genes are given only for firm matches. Not every row has a clone size; where given, it reads once, few, many or a size class.

J gene: TRBJ2-5
D gene: TRBD2
clone size: -
V gene: TRBV27
CDR3 protein: CASSLFGGGAYENQYF
CDR3 DNA: TGTGCCAGCAGTTTATTCGGCGGGGGGGCCTATGAGAACCAGTACTTC

J gene: TRBJ1-1
D gene: -
clone size: few
V gene: TRBV2
CDR3 protein: CASSGAMKGTEAFF
CDR3 DNA: TGTGCCAGCAGTGGCGCCATGAAGGGAACTGAAGCTTTCTTT

J gene: TRBJ2-7
D gene: TRBD2
clone size: few
V gene: TRBV28
CDR3 protein: CASSLTPGLAKEQYF
CDR3 DNA: TGTGCCAGCAGTCTCACACCGGGACTAGCTAAAGAGCAGTACTTC

J gene: TRBJ2-3
D gene: -
clone size: -
V gene: TRBV9
CDR3 protein: CASSVNGAGRTDTQYF
CDR3 DNA: TGTGCCAGCAGCGTTAATGGGGCAGGACGAACAGATACGCAGTATTTT

J gene: TRBJ2-7
D gene: -
clone size: -
V gene: TRBV5-6
CDR3 protein: CASTLPGDYEQYF
CDR3 DNA: TGTGCCAGCACCCTCCCCGGGGACTACGAGCAGTACTTC

J gene: TRBJ2-1
D gene: -
clone size: -
V gene: TRBV14
CDR3 protein: CASSRPDSLAQETQFF
CDR3 DNA: TGTGCCAGCAGCCGCCCGGACAGTTTGGCCCAAGAGACCCAGTTCTTC

J gene: TRBJ2-5
D gene: -
clone size: few
V gene: TRBV9
CDR3 protein: CASSTGQTQETQYF
CDR3 DNA: TGTGCCAGCAGCACCGGACAGACACAAGAGACCCAGTACTTC

J gene: TRBJ2-1
D gene: TRBD1
clone size: once
V gene: TRBV4-2
CDR3 protein: CASSPGTGGGLSYNEQFF
CDR3 DNA: TGTGCCAGCAGCCCGGGGACAGGGGGCGGATTATCCTACAATGAGCAGTTCTTC

J gene: TRBJ2-7
D gene: -
clone size: -
V gene: TRBV12-3/TRBV12-4
CDR3 protein: CASCPGRVPSYEQDF
CDR3 DNA: TGTGCCAGCTGTCCAGGTAGGGTTCCCTCCTACGAGCAGGACTTC

J gene: TRBJ2-5
D gene: TRBD1
clone size: many
V gene: TRBV7-9
CDR3 protein: CASSTSTGEETQYF
CDR3 DNA: TGTGCCAGCAGCACCTCGACAGGGGAAGAGACCCAGTACTTC

J gene: TRBJ1-5
D gene: -
clone size: few
V gene: TRBV30
CDR3 protein: CAWSVLGGINNQPQHF
CDR3 DNA: TGTGCCTGGAGTGTACTAGGAGGCATTAACAATCAGCCCCAGCATTTT

J gene: TRBJ2-3
D gene: TRBD1
clone size: -
V gene: TRBV7-6
CDR3 protein: CASSNSLRTGRTDTQYF
CDR3 DNA: TGTGCCAGCAGCAACAGCCTTAGGACAGGGCGCACAGATACGCAGTATTTT

J gene: TRBJ2-7
D gene: -
clone size: -
V gene: TRBV5-5
CDR3 protein: CASSPLAGSISYEQYF
CDR3 DNA: TGTGCCAGCAGCCCACTCGCCGGGTCGATCTCCTACGAGCAGTACTTC

J gene: TRBJ1-2
D gene: TRBD1
clone size: -
V gene: TRBV4-2
CDR3 protein: CASSHSGTGGPSYGYTF
CDR3 DNA: TGTGCCAGCAGCCATAGTGGGACAGGGGGTCCCTCCTATGGCTACACCTTC

J gene: TRBJ1-3
D gene: -
clone size: many
V gene: TRBV6-2/TRBV6-3
CDR3 protein: CASSQPLDTIYF
CDR3 DNA: TGTGCCAGCAGTCAACCTCTGGACACCATATATTTT

J gene: TRBJ2-3
D gene: -
clone size: few
V gene: TRBV10-3
CDR3 protein: CAISETDRDYTQYF
CDR3 DNA: TGTGCCATCAGTGAGACCGACAGGGACTATACGCAGTATTTT

J gene: TRBJ2-1
D gene: TRBD2
clone size: few
V gene: TRBV5-1
CDR3 protein: CASSSTSGPYNEQFF
CDR3 DNA: TGCGCCAGCAGCTCCACTAGCGGGCCTTACAATGAGCAGTTCTTC

J gene: TRBJ2-1
D gene: TRBD1
clone size: -
V gene: TRBV11-3
CDR3 protein: CASSLARDRSHEQFF
CDR3 DNA: TGTGCCAGCAGCCTAGCCCGGGACAGATCCCATGAGCAGTTCTTC